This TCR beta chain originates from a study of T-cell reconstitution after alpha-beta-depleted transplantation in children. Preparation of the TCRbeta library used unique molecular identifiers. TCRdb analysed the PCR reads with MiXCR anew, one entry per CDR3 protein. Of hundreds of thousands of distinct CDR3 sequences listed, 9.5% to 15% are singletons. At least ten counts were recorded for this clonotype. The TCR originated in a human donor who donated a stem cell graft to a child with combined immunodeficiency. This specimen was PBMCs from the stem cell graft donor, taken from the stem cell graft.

The CDR3 loop is CASSRLAGSYNEQFF. The CDR3 DNA reads TGTGCCAGCAGCAGACTAGCGGGCTCCTACAATGAGCAGTTCTTC. The chain employs TRBV9 and TRBJ2-1, with 10 bases that match TRBD2. Per germline, CDR1 SGDLS and CDR2 YYNGEE. The CDR3 sequence is 15 residues long. The V and J ends lost 4 bases and 0 bases, in that order; junction bases with no gene match: 1.